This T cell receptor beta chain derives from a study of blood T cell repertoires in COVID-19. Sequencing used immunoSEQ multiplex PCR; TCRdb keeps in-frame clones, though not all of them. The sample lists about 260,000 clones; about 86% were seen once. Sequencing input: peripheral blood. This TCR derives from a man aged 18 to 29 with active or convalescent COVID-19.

The CDR3: CASSLALAGGRLSTDTQYF. CDR3 nucleotide sequence: TGTGCCAGCAGCTTGGCCCTAGCGGGAGGGCGACTTAGCACAGATACGCAGTATTTT. The V call is TRBV7-2, the J call TRBJ2-3, with TRBD2 matching over 12 bases. From germline, CDR1 is SGHTA and CDR2 FQGNSA. V was pared by 3 bases and J by 0 bases, with 10 bases of the junction left unmatched. The CDR3 loop spans 19 amino acids.